This passage covers 14 T cell receptor beta chains from one sample sequenced in a study of T cell responses to AZD1222 COVID-19 vaccine. Clones were sequenced by immunoSEQ multiplex PCR, and TCRdb holds only the in-frame ones, with some missing. Of about 130,000 clones listed, approximately 90% are singletons. The specimen was peripheral blood, collected on day 0 of AZD1222 vaccination. Every receptor here comes from an adult in good health.

This clone was counted a single time. The V call is TRBV19, the J call TRBJ2-2; TRBD2 might be the D (6 bases). Trimming removed 4 bases at V and 1 base at J, with 10 bases between. This CDR3 spans 15 amino acids. Germline V gene lookup returns CDR1 LNHDA and CDR2 SQIVND (reference sequence). The CDR3 sequence: CASSTVGGNTGELFF. The CDR3, as DNA: TGTGCCAGTAGTACGGTGGGGGGGAACACCGGGGAGCTGTTTTTT.

J is TRBJ2-7 and V is TRBV19; D gene uncertain. The CDR3 length is 13 residues. From germline, CDR1 is LNHDA and CDR2 SQIVND (reference sequence). V shed 6 bases and J shed 0 bases, with 9 bases lying between them. The CDR3 coding sequence is TGTGCCAGTAGCAAACAATTCTCCTACGAGCAGTACTTC. Protein sequence: CASSKQFSYEQYF.

The genes are TRBV28 and TRBJ1-2; TRBD1 matches at 8 bases. Germline V gives CDR1 MDHEN, CDR2 SYDVKM. V lost 7 bases and J lost 4; bases outside the gene matches: 5. The CDR3 totals 13 residues. This chain's CDR3 is CASKQTGVYGYTF. The DNA of the CDR3 is TGTGCCAGCAAACAGACAGGGGTCTATGGCTACACCTTC.

The chain combines TRBV11-2 with TRBJ2-7, with D perhaps assigned TRBD1 or TRBD2 (5 bases each). With 0 bases removed from V and 5 bases from J, the gap between germline ends came to 14 bases. CDR3 size: 15 residues. Germline V CDR1 and CDR2: SGHAT, FQNNGV. For the CDR3, the DNA is TGTGCCAGCAGCTTAGATGGGACGGCCCGTCACGAGCAGTACTTC. Translated, it gives CASSLDGTARHEQYF.

The chain employs TRBV5-1 and TRBJ2-2, with D tentatively TRBD2 (7 bases). Trimming removed 3 bases from V and 6 bases from J, with 18 bases in between. The V gene's germline CDR1 is SGHRS and CDR2 YFSETQ. The CDR3 spans 16 residues. For the CDR3, the DNA is TGCGCCAGCAGCTCCCTGAAGGGGGAGGGGGCCGGGGAGCTGTTTTTT. Protein product: CASSSLKGEGAGELFF.

The rearrangement joins TRBV5-1 to TRBJ1-2, with 9 bases aligning to TRBD1. CDR1 SGHRS and CDR2 YFSETQ come from the germline V gene. This CDR3 spans 14 amino acids. V dropped 3 bases and J dropped 8; count of bases not matched to a gene: 8. The CDR3 nucleotides are TGCGCCAGCAGCTATGAACAGGGGGCGTTAGGCTACACCTTC. Residues: CASSYEQGALGYTF.

The chain carries TRBV11-2 and TRBJ2-7; TRBD2 agrees at 14 bases. This CDR3 is 17 amino acids long. Germline CDR1 SGHAT, CDR2 FQNNGV. Trimming cost V 0 bases and J 5 bases; bases outside gene matches: 6. CDR3 residues: CASSLDLGLAGGNEQYF. DNA for the CDR3: TGTGCCAGCAGCTTAGATCTCGGACTAGCGGGGGGCAACGAGCAGTACTTC. The full variable domain, its missing parts supplied by reference TRBV11-2 and TRBJ2-7, is EAGVAQSPRYKIIEKRQSVAFWCNPISGHATLYWYQQILGQGPKLLIQFQNNGVVDDSQLPKDRFSAERLKGVDSTLKIQPAKLEDSAVYLCASSLDLGLAGGNEQYFGPGTRLTVT.

V is TRBV9 and J is TRBJ2-3, with D maybe TRBD1 (6 bases). The CDR3 runs 16 residues. V lost 4 bases, J lost 3 bases, and 18 bases lay in between. The germline V gene encodes CDR1 SGDLS and CDR2 YYNGEE. CDR3 in amino acids: CASSPYTDSSTDTQYF. CDR3 coding DNA: TGTGCCAGCAGCCCCTACACGGACAGCTCGACAGATACGCAGTATTTT.

This chain connects TRBV6-6 to TRBJ1-1; TRBD1 is a possible D gene (6 bases). This CDR3 comprises 14 residues. Trimming stripped 6 bases from V and 2 bases from J, with 13 bases between. The germline CDR1 and CDR2 sequences are MNHNY and SVGAGI (reference sequence). CDR3 nucleotides: TGTGCCAGCAGCTACGGACAGTTAAACACTGAAGCTTTCTTT. It translates to CASSYGQLNTEAFF.

This clone was seen a handful of times. This sequence joins TRBV5-1 and TRBJ2-7; possible D gene TRBD1, 6 bases. From germline, CDR1 is SGHRS and CDR2 YFSETQ. V lost 1 base to trimming and J lost 1 base, with 12 bases between them. The CDR3 is made up of 15 amino acids. The DNA of the CDR3 is TGCGCCAGCAGCTTGAAGGTCAGGGGTTCCTACGAGCAGTACTTC. This codes for CASSLKVRGSYEQYF.

V gene TRBV18 combines with J gene TRBJ1-5; 8 positions agree with TRBD1. CDR3 length: 16 residues. The germline gives CDR1 KGHSH, CDR2 LQKENI. V dropped 6 bases and J dropped 7; count of bases not matched to a gene: 14. CDR3 bases: TGTGCCAGCTCCCTCCAACAGGGGGTCCAGGGACAGCCCCAGCATTTT. Translating gives CASSLQQGVQGQPQHF.

This clone was detected only once. V gene TRBV11-3 combines with J gene TRBJ2-5, with a tentative D call TRBD2 (6 bases). The CDR3 runs 13 residues. CDR1 is SGHNT and CDR2 is YENEEA in the germline V gene. V shed 5 bases and J shed 4 bases, with 11 bases lying between them. CDR3 region: CASSPGTVETQYF. The CDR3 DNA sequence: TGTGCCAGCAGCCCCGGGACTGTAGAGACCCAGTACTTC.

The chain carries TRBV9 and TRBJ2-5, with 7 bases lining up with TRBD1. The V and J ends lost 1 base and 7 bases, in that order; junction bases with no gene match: 7. This CDR3 is 14 amino acids long. The germline V gene encodes CDR1 SGDLS and CDR2 YYNGEE. CDR3 coding DNA: TGTGCCAGCAGCGTATCGGAGCCAGGGGGGACCCAGTACTTC. This codes for CASSVSEPGGTQYF.

This chain uses TRBV19 with TRBJ1-2; D unclear. V lost 7 bases and J 4 bases, leaving 7 bases between the germline ends. This CDR3 is built from 11 residues. Germline V gene lookup returns CDR1 LNHDA and CDR2 SQIVND (reference sequence). The CDR3 nucleotides are TGTGCCAGTATGGAGGGCTATGGCTACACCTTC. The encoded protein is CASMEGYGYTF. Using reference TRBV19 and TRBJ1-2 for the parts outside the CDR3, the full variable domain is DGGITQSPKYLFRKEGQNVTLSCEQNLNHDAMYWYRQDPGQGLRLIYYSQIVNDFQKGDIAEGYSVSREKKESFPLTVTSAQKNPTAFYLCASMEGYGYTFGSGTRLTVV.